One T cell receptor (beta chain) is described in this entry. This clone was detected ten times or more. Its specific antigen is unknown. The input lacks base qualities; no much larger clone sits a single base away. The data stem from a study of T cell responses to AZD1222 COVID-19 vaccine (dated by TCRdb to 2020 to 2022). Background on the whole study: AZD1222 recipients whose second dose came at about 4 weeks and those whose second dose came at about 12 weeks were combined into one group, since spike-specific TCR depth and breadth did not differ between the two schedules. A total of 230 to 250 trial participants underwent TCR sequencing, of whom 200 to 220 received two doses of AZD1222 and about 25 received two doses of the MenACWY control vaccine. Trial participants were enrolled by age into 18-55, 56-69 and 70-plus year subgroups, with roughly 160, 29 and 62 TCR-sequenced participants respectively. The paper as a whole reports these results and caveats: Nearly half of unique spike-specific TCRs reportedly recognized epitopes outside regions mutated in the B.1.351 and B.1.1.7 variants. Because no day 14 peak-response samples were available, repertoires were characterized only after the peak T cell response. Participants were mostly white British and included more females than males, and it was suggested by the authors that clonal diversity may have been underestimated. The vaccine-associated CD4 TCRs covered the entire spike protein, and the dominant responses fell in regions 160-218 and 743-854. The 56-69-year group was small, and its depth increase did not reach significance, likely because of low power. Spike-specific TCR breadth and depth rose significantly after two AZD1222 doses compared with day 0 and with MenACWY recipients. Conclusions about previously exposed vaccinees were limited because only a handful of AZD1222 recipients were SARS-CoV-2 seropositive at baseline.

The meaning of the sample's time point label: baseline before first vaccination. Vaccinee samples came from UK trials COV001 and COV002, including a single-blind randomized controlled phase 2/3 trial of AZD1222 (ChAdOx1 nCoV-19) in healthy adults. For TCRbeta chain sequencing, PBMC samples from trial participants were taken at day 0 and at day 28 after the second dose. Including cysteine and phenylalanine, the CDR3 has 16 amino acids. Just CDR3 DNA is preserved here, 48 bases in frame from base 1. Between the V and J ends, shortened by 0 bases and 2 bases respectively, the junction contains 11 bases. The germline V gene encodes CDR1 SGHTA and CDR2 FQGNSA. The CDR3 regions of human TCRbeta chains were subjected to immunosequencing. As for the authors' bioinformatics: TCRs in the repertoires were matched against a reference library of SARS-CoV-2-specific TCRs that had been generated with the MIRA antigen-specificity platform. Breadth meant the fraction of unique TCRs that were SARS-CoV-2-associated, whereas depth meant the fraction of total T cells that were SARS-CoV-2-associated. Each spike-specific TCR was assigned to its reactive spike region and to a CD4 or CD8 class using the MIRA data. Log10-transformed breadth and depth values were compared by one-way ANOVA with Sidak's multiple comparisons tests. TCRdb re-hosts the immuneACCESS table, in-frame sequences only. Its copies lack some clones; in the studies checked, an unresolved V gene accounts for under half of them, and the cause for the rest is not known. V and J calls and clone size follow that table, whereas D and trimming were derived from the DNA. Present in this sample are around 99,000 clones, roughly 90% of which were seen just once. The top ten clonotypes cover 5.2% of the sample.

Recombination linked TRBV7-2 to TRBJ2-1, with TRBD2 tentatively as D gene (7 bases match). The receptor was derived from an adult in good health. The sample was peripheral blood, taken on day 0 of AZD1222 vaccination. DNA sequence: TGTGCCAGCAGCTTAGCACGGGGGGCCGCCTACAATGAGCAGTTCTTC. Its protein reads: CASSLARGAAYNEQFF.